Listed here are 20 T cell receptor beta chains from one sample, sequenced in a study of blood T cell repertoires in COVID-19. Assay used: immunoSEQ multiplex PCR; TCRdb lists only in-frame clones, some missing. The profile shows about 200,000 clones, 70% to 85% of them singletons. Material: peripheral blood. Receptor source: a man in his fifties who had recovered from COVID-19.

The CDR3 coding sequence is TGTGCCAGCAGCCAATTAATCCGACAGGGGGCGGGCTACGAGCAGTACTTC. This encodes CASSQLIRQGAGYEQYF. The chain has TRBV14 and TRBJ2-7; 10 bases align to TRBD1. The CDR3 extends over 17 amino acids. With 2 bases clipped from V and 3 bases from J, the junction kept 10 bases outside the gene matches. CDR1 is SGHDN, CDR2 FVKESK, per germline. Complete variable domain (other parts from reference TRBV14 and TRBJ2-7): EAGVTQFPSHSVIEKGQTVTLRCDPISGHDNLYWYRRVMGKEIKFLLHFVKESKQDESGMPNNRFLAERTGGTYSTLKVQPAELEDSGVYFCASSQLIRQGAGYEQYFGPGTRLTVT.

The rearrangement links TRBV30 to TRBJ2-5, with TRBD1 matching over 7 bases. CDR1 and CDR2 from the germline V gene are GTSNPN and SVGIG (reference sequence). J gave up 5 bases and V 0 bases, and 6 bases lay outside the gene matches. The CDR3 runs 14 residues. The chain's CDR3 is CAWSVSRGLETQYF. The CDR3, as DNA: TGTGCCTGGAGTGTATCAAGGGGGCTGGAGACCCAGTACTTC.

The genes are TRBV11-2 and TRBJ2-1; 7 nucleotides agree with TRBD2. V dropped 0 bases and J dropped 14; count of bases not matched to a gene: 13. This CDR3 spans 15 amino acids. The germline V gene has CDR1 SGHAT and CDR2 FQNNGV. The CDR3 DNA follows: TGTGCCAGCAGCTTAGATCAGGCGGCTAGCGGCCAGGAGTTCTTC. This gives the protein CASSLDQAASGQEFF.

In its sample, this clone was seen a few times. The V and J genes are TRBV28 and TRBJ2-7; possible D gene TRBD1, 5 bases. This CDR3 comprises 13 residues. CDR1 is MDHEN, CDR2 SYDVKM, per germline. V was trimmed by 4 bases and J by 5 bases, leaving 12 bases between them. CDR3 in amino acids: CASSWQGYNEQYF. DNA of the CDR3: TGTGCCAGCAGTTGGCAGGGCTACAACGAGCAGTACTTC.

This chain links TRBV10-3 with TRBJ2-2, with D perhaps matching TRBD1 (6 bases). V was pared by 0 bases and J by 4 bases, with 12 bases between. The CDR3 covers 16 residues. CDR1 is ENHRY and CDR2 is SYGVKD in the germline V gene. The CDR3 DNA reads as TGTGCCATCAGTGAGTCGACGAAGGACAGCACCGGGGAGCTGTTTTTT. Its protein product is CAISESTKDSTGELFF.

The gene calls are TRBV28 and TRBJ2-7; possibly TRBD1 for D (7 bases). V lost 5 bases and J lost 2, with 13 bases in between. The CDR3 runs 14 residues. Germline V gene lookup returns CDR1 MDHEN and CDR2 SYDVKM. CDR3 region: CASSHAGQTYEQYF. DNA for the CDR3: TGTGCCAGCAGTCACGCGGGACAGACCTACGAGCAGTACTTC.

This chain uses TRBV12-5 with TRBJ1-1; no definite D call. V was shortened by 5 bases and J by 1 base, with 20 bases between the two germline ends. This CDR3 is built from 17 residues. The germline V gene has CDR1 LGHNT and CDR2 FRNRAP. Here the CDR3 reads CASGITINSRENTEAFF. The CDR3 DNA follows: TGTGCTAGTGGTATCACCATTAACAGTCGGGAGAACACTGAAGCTTTCTTT. Complete variable domain (other parts from reference TRBV12-5 and TRBJ1-1): DARVTQTPRHKVTEMGQEVTMRCQPILGHNTVFWYRQTMMQGLELLAYFRNRAPLDDSGMPKDRFSAEMPDATLATLKIQPSEPRDSAVYFCASGITINSRENTEAFFGQGTRLTVV.

The chain combines TRBV7-3 with TRBJ2-2; 14 bases match TRBD2. Germline loops: CDR1 SGHTA, CDR2 FQGTGA. The CDR3 has 16 residues. V dropped 3 bases and J dropped 7; count of bases not matched to a gene: 4. The CDR3 DNA sequence: TGTGCCAGCAGCTTGGGACTAGCGGGAGCCGGCGGGGAGCTGTTTTTT. Its protein product is CASSLGLAGAGGELFF.

The V gene is TRBV18, the J gene TRBJ1-3, with D uncertain. CDR1 is KGHSH, CDR2 LQKENI, per germline. Trimming took off 3 bases at V and 0 bases at J, with 12 bases between the two ends. The CDR3 is 16 amino acids. CDR3 in DNA: TGTGCCAGCTCACCCGCGATCACGAGCTCTGGAAACACCATATATTTT. Its translation: CASSPAITSSGNTIYF.

The genes are TRBV7-6 and TRBJ1-6; D uncertain. Trimming stripped 0 bases from V and 2 bases from J, with 14 bases between. CDR1 SGHVS and CDR2 FNYEAQ come from the germline V gene. This CDR3 has 18 amino acids. As DNA, the CDR3 is TGTGCCAGCAGCTTAGCTGCAGGTGGCCAGGCCTATAATTCACCCCTCCACTTT. Translating it yields CASSLAAGGQAYNSPLHF.

The table lists this clone with a count of one. The chain carries TRBV7-8 and TRBJ1-3, with 12 bases identical to TRBD1. The V gene's germline CDR1 is SGHVS and CDR2 FQNEAQ. V gave up 6 bases and J gave up 8 bases; unmatched junction bases: 11. The CDR3 consists of 16 residues. The CDR3 region has the DNA TGTGCCAGCAGACATAAACCGGGACAGGGGGCTCACACCATATATTTT. It specifies CASRHKPGQGAHTIYF.

V is TRBV2 and J is TRBJ2-1; D might be TRBD2 (5 bases). V was trimmed by 3 bases and J by 8 bases, leaving 17 bases between them. From germline, CDR1 is SNHLY and CDR2 FYNNEI. This CDR3 has 15 residues. CDR3 DNA sequence: TGTGCCAGCAGTGACTTGGGAGCCTACGGGTATGAGCAGTTCTTC. As protein: CASSDLGAYGYEQFF.

Only one count was recorded for this clone. This sequence joins TRBV27 and TRBJ2-5; 15 bases agree with TRBD2. CDR1 MNHEY and CDR2 SMNVEV come from the germline V gene (reference sequence). V lost 6 bases and J lost 1; bases outside the gene matches: 12. The CDR3 contains 19 residues. CDR3 nucleotides: TGTGCCAGCAGCAAACTGGGACTAGCGGGAGGCCTCTCCCAAGAGACCCAGTACTTC. It yields the protein CASSKLGLAGGLSQETQYF.

This clone was detected only a few times. The J gene is TRBJ1-2, the V gene TRBV7-3; 12 nucleotides line up with TRBD1. V was pared by 0 bases and J by 8 bases, with 4 bases of the junction left unmatched. The CDR3 runs to 15 residues. Germline V gene lookup returns CDR1 SGHTA and CDR2 FQGTGA. DNA of the CDR3: TGTGCCAGCAGCTTAACTGGGACAGGGGGCGACGGCTACACCTTC. Amino acid sequence: CASSLTGTGGDGYTF.

This clone was detected a few times. V usage is TRBV10-3 and J usage is TRBJ2-3, with 8 positions matching TRBD2. With V trimmed by 4 bases and J by 4 bases, 10 bases remained unmatched. The CDR3 is made up of 16 amino acids. Germline V gives CDR1 ENHRY, CDR2 SYGVKD. CDR3 region: CAISALSGRRPDTQYF. Here the CDR3 DNA reads TGTGCCATCAGTGCCCTAAGCGGGAGACGCCCAGATACGCAGTATTTT.

V is TRBV2 and J is TRBJ2-3; 8 nucleotides agree with TRBD2. The CDR3 spans 15 residues. Trimming took 7 bases from V and 3 from J; bases not matched to a gene: 9. Germline V gene sequence: CDR1 SNHLY, CDR2 FYNNEI. The CDR3 DNA sequence: TGTGCCAGCACTAAAGGGGCTAGCGGGACAGATACGCAGTATTTT. This codes for CASTKGASGTDTQYF.

This chain connects TRBV19 to TRBJ1-1; 7 positions agree with TRBD1. CDR3 length equals 13 residues. The germline gives CDR1 LNHDA, CDR2 SQIVND (reference sequence). Trimming cost V 6 bases and J 6 bases; bases outside gene matches: 7. CDR3 bases: TGTGCCAGTAGCGAAACGACAGGGTCTGAAGCTTTCTTT. Encoded protein: CASSETTGSEAFF.

The J gene is TRBJ1-2, the V gene TRBV7-3; the D gene is possibly TRBD1 (5 bases). Germline assignment: CDR1 SGHTA and CDR2 FQGTGA. Trimming removed 4 bases at V and 2 bases at J, with 17 bases between. This CDR3 is built from 16 residues. In nucleotides, the CDR3 is TGTGCCAGCAGCTCCCATCCCGGACAAAGAAACTATGGCTACACCTTC. Amino acid sequence: CASSSHPGQRNYGYTF.

V and J are TRBV28 and TRBJ1-1; 7 bases line up with TRBD1. Trimming removed 5 bases from V and 8 bases from J; junction bases left unmatched: 20. The CDR3 has 17 residues. The germline gives CDR1 MDHEN, CDR2 SYDVKM. The CDR3 loop is CASSRPYNRGVSSEAFF. The CDR3 DNA reads as TGTGCCAGCAGTCGCCCTTACAACAGGGGTGTTTCGTCGGAAGCTTTCTTT.

The chain is built from TRBV27 and TRBJ2-7; TRBD2 agrees at 7 bases. Germline V CDR1 and CDR2: MNHEY, SMNVEV (reference sequence). CDR3 length equals 15 residues. Losses at the gene ends were 0 bases for V and 4 bases for J; bases not matched to a gene: 6. CDR3 protein: CASSLSGGNQYEQYF. The CDR3 coding sequence is TGTGCCAGCAGTTTATCGGGAGGGAATCAGTACGAGCAGTACTTC.